This entry concerns a single TCR beta chain. The antigen remains unidentified. These data come from a study of CXCR3-negative and CXCR3-positive naive CD8 T cells. Looking at the study overall: The libraries together contributed approximately 150 million TRB reads, each supplying about 1.5 +/- 0.3 million.

The CDR3 contains 14 residues. CDR1 and CDR2 (germline): GTSNPN, SVGIG (reference sequence). Notes on the study in general: Hydrophobicity of TRB CDR3s was greater in CXCR3-positive naive cells than in CXCR3-negative naive cells. Because surface CD5 did not distinguish the naive subsets, TCR strength was inferred from TRB CDR3 properties. Both naive subsets showed comparably high diversity, and memory CD8+ cells showed much lower diversity.

UMI-labeled 5' RACE yielded the TRB cDNA libraries. Using the 5' RACE reads, TCRdb records one entry per CDR3 protein without DNA. The table lists roughly 110,000 distinct CDR3 sequences, with roughly 0.35% in the top ten. The clonotype comes from a human donor in good health. Some clones in this sample may be carry-over from other donors' samples. The sample consisted of naive CXCR3+ CD8+ T cells from blood. Subset reported: CD45RO-CCR7+CD27+CD95- naive CD8+ T cells expressing CXCR3 (TNR3+). This chain connects TRBV30 to TRBJ2-7; the D call of TRBD2 rests on TCRdb alone, since no DNA is present to check it. CDR3 in amino acids: CAWSGTSHTYEQYF. Together with reference TRBV30 and TRBJ2-7, the CDR3 gives the full variable domain: SQTIHQWPATLVQPVGSPLSLECTVEGTSNPNLYWYRQAAGRGLQLLFYSVGIGQISSEVPQNLSASRPQDRQFILSSKKLLLSDSGFYLCAWSGTSHTYEQYFGPGTRLTVT.